A single sample is the source of the 26 T cell receptor beta chains below, sequenced in a study of identical twins. In TCRdb, the 5' RACE reads were re-called with MiXCR into one record per CDR3 protein. The sample shows approximately 620,000 distinct CDR3 sequences, about 9.4% of them seen only once. These same data were also listed under a study on yellow fever vaccine responses in identical twins.

The specimen was PBMCs. The source of these receptors is a woman aged 18-29 years in good health.

This sequence joins TRBV11-2 and TRBJ2-5; 13 positions match TRBD2. J was trimmed by 5 bases and V by 2 bases; bases with no gene match: 11. The V gene's germline CDR1 is SGHAT and CDR2 FQNNGV. The CDR3 length is 18 residues. CDR3 amino acids: CASSLNPVLAGGRETQYF. CDR3 sequence (DNA): TGTGCCAGCAGCTTAAACCCTGTACTAGCGGGGGGGCGCGAGACCCAGTACTTC.

The V and J genes are TRBV3-1 and TRBJ2-3; 10 bases fit TRBD2. V lost 8 bases and J lost 6; bases outside the gene matches: 8. Germline-derived CDR1 and CDR2 are LGHDT and YNNKEL (reference sequence). CDR3 length: 14 amino acids. The DNA for the CDR3 is TGTGCCAGCGGAAGCGGGAGGGCGGATGATACGCAGTATTTT. This sequence encodes CASGSGRADDTQYF.

This clonotype was recorded many times. The J gene is TRBJ2-3, the V gene TRBV5-1; 11 bases agree with TRBD2. The CDR3 extends over 15 amino acids. Germline V lookup: CDR1 SGHRS, CDR2 YFSETQ. V lost 5 bases, J lost 5 bases, and 7 bases stayed unmatched. The CDR3 DNA sequence: TGCGCCAGCAGACGTAGCGGGGGGGCGGGAGATACGCAGTATTTT. Amino acids: CASRRSGGAGDTQYF.

This clonotype has just a few counts. V and J are TRBV4-3 and TRBJ2-3; no clear D. Germline V gene sequence: CDR1 LGHNA, CDR2 YSLEER. The V and J ends lost 0 bases and 0 bases respectively, with 10 bases between them. The CDR3 extends over 16 amino acids. CDR3 protein: CASSQDAPSSTDTQYF. Written as DNA, the CDR3 is TGCGCCAGCAGCCAAGACGCGCCGAGCAGCACAGATACGCAGTATTTT.

This clonotype was observed many times. The chain carries TRBV7-2 and TRBJ1-1; no clear D gene. Trimming removed 3 bases at V and 4 bases at J, with 9 bases between. Germline loops: CDR1 SGHTA, CDR2 FQGNSA. The CDR3 runs 13 residues. This chain's CDR3 is CASSLTRLTEAFF. CDR3 nucleotide sequence: TGTGCCAGCAGCTTGACCAGGCTCACTGAAGCTTTCTTT.

In this sample, this clonotype turned up many times. The V and J genes are TRBV7-9 and TRBJ1-1; 10 nucleotides align to TRBD1. Germline trimming cut 6 bases from V and 5 bases from J; bases unmatched to any gene: 9. CDR1 SEHNR and CDR2 FQNEAQ come from the germline V gene (reference sequence). CDR3 length: 15 amino acids. The DNA for the CDR3 is TGTGCCAGCAGGGCCCCCGGGACAGGGGTAACTGAAGCTTTCTTT. This codes for CASRAPGTGVTEAFF. Full variable domain (remainder filled in from reference TRBV7-9 and TRBJ1-1): DTGVSQNPRHKITKRGQNVTFRCDPISEHNRLYWYRQTLGQGPEFLTYFQNEAQLEKSRLLSDRFSAERPKGSFSTLEIQRTEQGDSAMYLCASRAPGTGVTEAFFGQGTRLTVV.

This clonotype has a count of ten or more. The chain is built from TRBV5-1 and TRBJ2-5, with 9 positions matching TRBD1. The germline V gene has CDR1 SGHRS and CDR2 YFSETQ. The ends lost 2 bases at V and 3 bases at J; junction bases unmatched: 5. This CDR3 comprises 15 residues. CDR3 in DNA: TGCGCCAGCAGCTTTTCCGGGACAGGGAAAGAGACCCAGTACTTC. Translation: CASSFSGTGKETQYF. The full variable domain, in which reference TRBV5-1 and TRBJ2-5 provide the parts outside the CDR3, is KAGVTQTPRYLIKTRGQQVTLSCSPISGHRSVSWYQQTPGQGLQFLFEYFSETQRNKGNFPGRFSGRQFSNSRSEMNVSTLELGDSALYLCASSFSGTGKETQYFGPGTRLLVL.

This clonotype has just a few counts. The chain employs TRBV4-3 and TRBJ2-3; no definite D call. V gave up 4 bases and J gave up 0 bases, with 11 bases separating them. The CDR3 sequence is 15 residues long. Germline V gene lookup returns CDR1 LGHNA and CDR2 YSLEER. The CDR3 DNA reads as TGCGCCAGCAGCCGGGGTGCCTCTAGCACAGATACGCAGTATTTT. Amino acid sequence: CASSRGASSTDTQYF.

This clonotype appeared a few times. V gene TRBV29-1 combines with J gene TRBJ2-5; D remains ambiguous. With 6 bases removed from V and 0 bases from J, the gap between germline ends came to 8 bases. This CDR3 spans 12 amino acids. From germline, CDR1 is SQVTM and CDR2 ANQGSEA. The CDR3: CSVANYQETQYF. The CDR3 coding sequence is TGCAGCGTCGCAAACTACCAAGAGACCCAGTACTTC.

The chain is built from TRBV7-3 and TRBJ1-2, with TRBD1 as a possible D gene (6 bases). This CDR3 is 13 amino acids long. The V and J ends lost 2 bases and 6 bases respectively, with 10 bases between them. Looked up from germline, CDR1 is SGHTA and CDR2 is FQGTGA. CDR3 DNA: TGTGCCAGCAGCTTATCAGGGGAGAATGGCTACACCTTC. This translates into CASSLSGENGYTF.

This sequence joins TRBV5-1 and TRBJ2-7, with 10 bases that match TRBD1. Germline V gives CDR1 SGHRS, CDR2 YFSETQ. J was trimmed by 3 bases and V by 4 bases; bases with no gene match: 10. This CDR3 region has 16 residues. CDR3: CASSIFRTGGFYEQYF. In DNA, the CDR3 is TGCGCCAGCAGCATCTTTAGGACAGGGGGATTCTACGAGCAGTACTTC.

The chain combines TRBV7-9 with TRBJ2-1; D perhaps matches TRBD2 (7 bases). Trimming took 7 bases from V and 0 from J, leaving 19 bases between them. The CDR3 is 17 amino acids. In germline, CDR1 is SEHNR, CDR2 FQNEAQ (reference sequence). The CDR3 here is CASTLKGGDYSYNEQFF. The CDR3 DNA reads TGTGCCAGCACTCTGAAGGGGGGGGACTACTCCTACAATGAGCAGTTCTTC.

The chain couples TRBV25-1 to TRBJ2-7, with TRBD1 identical over 7 bases. V lost 8 bases, J lost 3 bases, and 10 bases stayed unmatched. This CDR3 is built from 14 residues. The germline gives CDR1 MGHDK, CDR2 SYGVNS. In nucleotides, the CDR3 is TGTGCCAGCCGGACGGACAGGCCGATCTACGAGCAGTACTTC. Translation: CASRTDRPIYEQYF.

This clonotype was seen a single time. Relative to the germline gene, one junction end is altered; a read error may explain this. The chain couples TRBV5-4 to TRBJ2-3; 7 positions match TRBD2. Germline V CDR1 and CDR2: SGHNT, YYREEE (reference sequence). The CDR3 sequence is 16 residues long. The CDR3 here is CASRPDLGRETDTQYF. The CDR3 DNA is TGTGCCAGCAGACCCGACTTGGGGCGGGAGACAGATACACAGTATTTT.

The gene calls are TRBV12-3 or TRBV12-4 and TRBJ2-2, with a possible D match to TRBD1 (6 bases). The V gene lost 3 bases and the J gene lost 5 bases, with 16 bases spanning the gap. The CDR3 totals 16 residues. The CDR3 bases are TGTGCCAGCAGTTTCCCTAATGGACAGATTACCGGGGAGCTGTTTTTT. Amino acids: CASSFPNGQITGELFF.

Notes on this clonotype: A single base separates this from a much larger clone, so it may be a read error. This chain links TRBV29-1 with TRBJ2-1; no definite D call. The CDR3 runs to 13 residues. Between the trimmed V and J ends, which lost 4 bases and 4 bases, there was a span of 11 bases. CDR1 is SQVTM and CDR2 is ANQGSEA in the germline V gene. CDR3 DNA sequence: TGCAGCGTTGCGATGGTTCGGTACAATGAGCAGTTCTTC. Protein: CSVAMVRYNEQFF.

The chain joins TRBV12-3 or TRBV12-4 to TRBJ2-5, with D unclear. This CDR3 region has 11 residues. The V end was cut by 4 bases, the J end by 11 bases, with 11 bases between. CDR3 sequence reads: CASSYGEAQYF. CDR3 nucleotide sequence: TGTGCCAGCAGTTACGGAGAGGCGCAGTACTTC.

The chain is built from TRBV10-2 and TRBJ2-7, with D unclear. Germline values: CDR1 WSHSY, CDR2 SAAADI. The CDR3 loop spans 13 amino acids. V was clipped by 8 bases and J by 0 bases, with 11 bases between them. CDR3 nucleotide sequence: TGCGCCAGCGAAACGGACGACTCCTACGAGCAGTACTTC. Encoded protein: CASETDDSYEQYF.

Ten or more counts support this clonotype. V usage is TRBV12-3 or TRBV12-4 and J usage is TRBJ2-7, with D unclear. The CDR3 covers 12 residues. V lost 5 bases, J lost 6 bases, and 11 bases lay in between. DNA for the CDR3: TGTGCCAGCAGTCGGACGGCGGTCGAGCAGTACTTC. This translates into CASSRTAVEQYF.

This clonotype has at least ten counts. The V and J genes are TRBV27 and TRBJ2-2; D call uncertain. Deletions cut 6 bases from V and 5 bases from J, with 7 bases between. The CDR3 is 12 amino acids. Germline CDR1 is MNHEY and CDR2 is SMNVEV (reference sequence). The CDR3 region has the DNA TGTGCCAGCAGCAGACCTACCGGGGAGCTGTTTTTT. As protein: CASSRPTGELFF.

This clonotype was seen many times. The V and J genes are TRBV29-1 and TRBJ2-3; 9 bases map to TRBD1. V gave up 7 bases and J gave up 8 bases; unmatched junction bases: 19. The length of the CDR3 is 16 residues. The V gene's germline CDR1 is SQVTM and CDR2 ANQGSEA. This chain's CDR3 is CSAMGYRDRERGTQYF. CDR3 in DNA: TGCAGCGCTATGGGGTACCGGGACAGGGAGCGGGGTACGCAGTATTTT.

The chain employs TRBV29-1 and TRBJ1-2; tentative D call: TRBD1 (5 bases). Trimming left V 7 bases short and J 6 bases short, with 12 bases between. The CDR3 consists of 11 residues. CDR1 and CDR2 from the germline V gene are SQVTM and ANQGSEA. The CDR3 DNA sequence: TGCAGCGGAGGGGACGGGGATGGCTACACCTTC. As protein: CSGGDGDGYTF.

This clonotype was seen a few times. V and J are TRBV20-1 and TRBJ2-5, with 9 bases matching TRBD2. The germline V gene encodes CDR1 DFQATT and CDR2 SNEGSKA (reference sequence). This CDR3 has 16 amino acids. Trimming took 0 bases from V and 6 from J; bases not matched to a gene: 11. CDR3 sequence (DNA): TGCAGTGCTAGAGATTCCCTAGCGGGGCCTGCGAAGACCCAGTACTTC. Amino acids: CSARDSLAGPAKTQYF.

This clonotype showed up just a few times. V usage is TRBV12-3 or TRBV12-4 and J usage is TRBJ2-5, with 11 bases identical to TRBD2. Unmatched junction bases numbered 6, after V lost 5 bases and J lost 7 bases. CDR3 length: 14 residues. CDR3 loop: CASSTLAGGGTQYF. In DNA, the CDR3 is TGTGCCAGCAGTACGCTAGCGGGGGGCGGGACCCAGTACTTC.

This clonotype came up a few times. The rearrangement uses TRBV3-1 and TRBJ1-1; D not certain. Germline-derived CDR1 and CDR2 are LGHDT and YNNKEL (reference sequence). The V gene lost 0 bases and the J gene lost 5 bases, with 4 bases spanning the gap. The CDR3 extends over 12 amino acids. The CDR3: CASSQEWTEAFF. CDR3 nucleotide sequence: TGTGCCAGCAGCCAAGAGTGGACTGAAGCTTTCTTT.

V gene TRBV9 combines with J gene TRBJ1-2, with D hard to call. The CDR3 totals 15 residues. V shed 2 bases and J shed 2 bases, with 13 bases lying between them. The germline gives CDR1 SGDLS, CDR2 YYNGEE. CDR3 nucleotide sequence: TGTGCCAGCAGCGTGGAGCAAAAGCCGAACTATGGCTACACCTTC. Translation: CASSVEQKPNYGYTF.